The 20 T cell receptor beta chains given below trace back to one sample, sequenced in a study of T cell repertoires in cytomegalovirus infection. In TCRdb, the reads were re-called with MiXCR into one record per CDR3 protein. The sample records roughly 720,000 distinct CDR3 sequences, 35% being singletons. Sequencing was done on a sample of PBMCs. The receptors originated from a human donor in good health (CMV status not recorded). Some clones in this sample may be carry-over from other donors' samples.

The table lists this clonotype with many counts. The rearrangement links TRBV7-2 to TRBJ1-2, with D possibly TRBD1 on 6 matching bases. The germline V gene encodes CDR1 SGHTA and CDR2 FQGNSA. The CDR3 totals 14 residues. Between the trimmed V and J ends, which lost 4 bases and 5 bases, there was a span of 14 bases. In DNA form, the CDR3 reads TGTGCCAGCAGCTCTAGCAGGACAGTGTATGGCTACACCTTC. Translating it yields CASSSSRTVYGYTF.

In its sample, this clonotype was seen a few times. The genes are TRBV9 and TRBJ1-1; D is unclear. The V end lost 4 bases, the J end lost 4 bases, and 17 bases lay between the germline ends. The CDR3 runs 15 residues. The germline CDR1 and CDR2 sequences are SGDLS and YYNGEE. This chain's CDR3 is CASSPEVMGTTEAFF. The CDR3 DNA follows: TGTGCCAGCAGCCCAGAGGTAATGGGTACCACTGAAGCTTTCTTT. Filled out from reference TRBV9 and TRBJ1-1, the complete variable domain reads DSGVTQTPKHLITATGQRVTLRCSPRSGDLSVYWYQQSLDQGLQFLIQYYNGEERAKGNILERFSAQQFPDLHSELNLSSLELGDSALYFCASSPEVMGTTEAFFGQGTRLTVV.

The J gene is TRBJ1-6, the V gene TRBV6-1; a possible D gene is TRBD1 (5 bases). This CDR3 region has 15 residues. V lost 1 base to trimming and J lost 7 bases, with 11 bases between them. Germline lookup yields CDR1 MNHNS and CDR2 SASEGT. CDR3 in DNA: TGTGCCAGCAGTGAAGGCCCCGGGACGAATTCACCCCTCCACTTT. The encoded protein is CASSEGPGTNSPLHF.

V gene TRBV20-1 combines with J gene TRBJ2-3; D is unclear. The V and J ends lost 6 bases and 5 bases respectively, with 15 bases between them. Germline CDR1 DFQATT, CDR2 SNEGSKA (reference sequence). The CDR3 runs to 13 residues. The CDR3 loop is CSANALGGDTQYF. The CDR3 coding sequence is TGCAGTGCGAACGCCCTTGGTGGAGATACGCAGTATTTT.

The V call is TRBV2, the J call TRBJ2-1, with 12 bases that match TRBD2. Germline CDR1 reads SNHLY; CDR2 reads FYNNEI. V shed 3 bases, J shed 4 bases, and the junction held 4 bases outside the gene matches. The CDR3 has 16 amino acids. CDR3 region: CASSELAGGGYNEQFF. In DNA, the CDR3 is TGTGCCAGCAGTGAGCTAGCGGGGGGGGGGTACAATGAGCAGTTCTTC.

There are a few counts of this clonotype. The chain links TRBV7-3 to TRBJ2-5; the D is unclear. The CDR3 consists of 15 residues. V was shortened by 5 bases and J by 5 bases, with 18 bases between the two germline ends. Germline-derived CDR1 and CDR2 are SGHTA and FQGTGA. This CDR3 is CASSPIGRRVETQYF. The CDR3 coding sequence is TGTGCCAGCAGCCCAATAGGCAGAAGAGTGGAGACCCAGTACTTC. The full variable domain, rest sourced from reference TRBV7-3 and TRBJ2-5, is GAGVSQTPSNKVTEKGKYVELRCDPISGHTALYWYRQSLGQGPEFLIYFQGTGAADDSGLPNDRFFAVRPEGSVSTLKIQRTERGDSAVYLCASSPIGRRVETQYFGPGTRLLVL.

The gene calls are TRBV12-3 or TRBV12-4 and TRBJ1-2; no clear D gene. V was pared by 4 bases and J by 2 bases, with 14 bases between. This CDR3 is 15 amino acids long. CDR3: CASSSGPSSNYGYTF. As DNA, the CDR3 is TGTGCCAGCAGTTCAGGCCCGTCCTCCAACTATGGCTACACCTTC.

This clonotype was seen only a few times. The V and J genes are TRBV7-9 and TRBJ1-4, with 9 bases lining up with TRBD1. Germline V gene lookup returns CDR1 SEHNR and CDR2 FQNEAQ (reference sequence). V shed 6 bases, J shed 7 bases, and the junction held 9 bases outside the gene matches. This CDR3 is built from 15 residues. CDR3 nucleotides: TGTGCCAGCAGGCCTCCGGGACAGGGCAGTGAAAAACTGTTTTTT. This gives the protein CASRPPGQGSEKLFF.

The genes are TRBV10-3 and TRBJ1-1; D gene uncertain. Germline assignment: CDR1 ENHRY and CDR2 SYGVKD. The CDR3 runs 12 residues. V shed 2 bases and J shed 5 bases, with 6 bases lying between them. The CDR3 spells CAISEGRTEAFF. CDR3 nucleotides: TGTGCCATCAGTGAGGGGAGGACTGAAGCTTTCTTT.

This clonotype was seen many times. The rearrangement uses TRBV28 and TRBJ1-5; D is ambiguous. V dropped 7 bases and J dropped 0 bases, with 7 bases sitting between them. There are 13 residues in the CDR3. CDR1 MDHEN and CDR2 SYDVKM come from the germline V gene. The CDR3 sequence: CASNQDSNQPQHF. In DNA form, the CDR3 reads TGTGCCAGCAATCAGGATAGCAATCAGCCCCAGCATTTT. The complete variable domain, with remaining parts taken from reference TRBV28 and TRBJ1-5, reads DVKVTQSSRYLVKRTGEKVFLECVQDMDHENMFWYRQDPGLGLRLIYFSYDVKMKEKGDIPEGYSVSREKKERFSLILESASTNQTSMYLCASNQDSNQPQHFGDGTRLSIL.

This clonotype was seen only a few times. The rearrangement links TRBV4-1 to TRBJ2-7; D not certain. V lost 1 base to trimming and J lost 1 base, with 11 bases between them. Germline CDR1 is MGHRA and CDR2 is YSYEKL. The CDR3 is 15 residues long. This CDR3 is CASSQVPVESYEQYF. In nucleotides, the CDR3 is TGCGCCAGCAGCCAAGTTCCAGTAGAGTCCTACGAGCAGTACTTC.

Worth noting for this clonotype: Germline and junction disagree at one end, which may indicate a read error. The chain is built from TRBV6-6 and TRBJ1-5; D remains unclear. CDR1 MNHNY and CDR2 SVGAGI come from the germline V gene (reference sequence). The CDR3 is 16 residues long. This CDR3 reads CASRYSAAVSNQPQHF. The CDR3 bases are TGTGCCAGCAGATACTCGGCGGCGGTGAGCAATCAGCCCCAGCATTTT.

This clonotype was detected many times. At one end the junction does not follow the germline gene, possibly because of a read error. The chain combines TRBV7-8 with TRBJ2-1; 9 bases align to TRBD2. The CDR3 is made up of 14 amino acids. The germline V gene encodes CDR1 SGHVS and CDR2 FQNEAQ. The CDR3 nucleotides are TGTGCCAGCAGCCTAGCGGGATCCTTGAATGAGCAGTTCTTC. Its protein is CASSLAGSLNEQFF. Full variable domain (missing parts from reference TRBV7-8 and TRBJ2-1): GAGVSQSPRYKVAKRGQDVALRCDPISGHVSLFWYQQALGQGPEFLTYFQNEAQLDKSGLPSDRFFAERPEGSVSTLKIQRTQQEDSAVYLCASSLAGSLNEQFFGPGTRLTVL.

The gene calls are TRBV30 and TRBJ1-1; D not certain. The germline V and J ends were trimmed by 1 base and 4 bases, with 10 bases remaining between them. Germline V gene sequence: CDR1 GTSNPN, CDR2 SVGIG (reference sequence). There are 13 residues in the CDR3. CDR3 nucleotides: TGTGCCTGGAGTGGACCCCGGACCACTGAAGCTTTCTTT. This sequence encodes CAWSGPRTTEAFF.

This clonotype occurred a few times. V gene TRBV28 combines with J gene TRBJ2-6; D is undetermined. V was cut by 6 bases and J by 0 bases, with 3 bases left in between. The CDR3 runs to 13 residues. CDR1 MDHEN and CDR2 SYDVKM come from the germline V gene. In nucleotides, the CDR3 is TGTGCCAGCAGAATCTCTGGGGCCAACGTCCTGACTTTC. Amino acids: CASRISGANVLTF.

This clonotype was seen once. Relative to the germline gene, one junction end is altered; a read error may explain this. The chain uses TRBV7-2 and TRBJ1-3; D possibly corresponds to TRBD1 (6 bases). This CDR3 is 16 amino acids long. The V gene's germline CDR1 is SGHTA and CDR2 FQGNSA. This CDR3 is CVSSPLDRSSGNTIYF. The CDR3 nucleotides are TGTGTCAGCAGCCCATTAGACAGGAGCTCTGGAAACACCATATATTTT.

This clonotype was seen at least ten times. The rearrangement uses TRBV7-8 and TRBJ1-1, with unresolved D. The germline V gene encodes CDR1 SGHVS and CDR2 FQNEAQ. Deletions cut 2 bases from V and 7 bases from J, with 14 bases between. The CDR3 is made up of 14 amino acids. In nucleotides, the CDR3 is TGTGCCAGCAGCTTAACTATCTCCACGATTGAAGCTTTCTTT. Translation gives CASSLTISTIEAFF.

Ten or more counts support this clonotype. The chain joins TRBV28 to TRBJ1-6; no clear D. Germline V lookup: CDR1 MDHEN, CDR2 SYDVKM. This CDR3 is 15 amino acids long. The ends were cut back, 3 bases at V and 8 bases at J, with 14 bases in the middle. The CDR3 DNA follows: TGTGCCAGCAGTTTGATGGTGACATGGGATTCACCCCTCCACTTT. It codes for CASSLMVTWDSPLHF.

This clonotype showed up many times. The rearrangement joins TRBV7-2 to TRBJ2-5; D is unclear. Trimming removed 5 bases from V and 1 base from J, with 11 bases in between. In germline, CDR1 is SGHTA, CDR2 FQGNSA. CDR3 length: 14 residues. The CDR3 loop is CASSTSRAQETQYF. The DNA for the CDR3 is TGTGCCAGCAGCACCTCTAGAGCCCAAGAGACCCAGTACTTC.

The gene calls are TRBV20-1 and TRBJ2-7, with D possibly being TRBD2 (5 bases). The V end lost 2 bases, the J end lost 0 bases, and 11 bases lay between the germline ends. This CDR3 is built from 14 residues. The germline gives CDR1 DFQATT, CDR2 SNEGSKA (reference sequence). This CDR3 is CSARPATSSYEQYF. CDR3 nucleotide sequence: TGCAGTGCTAGACCCGCCACTAGCTCCTACGAGCAGTACTTC.